The 23 T cell receptor beta chains below all came from one sample that was sequenced in a study of T cells after yellow fever vaccination. In TCRdb, the 5' RACE reads were re-called with MiXCR into one record per CDR3 protein. The sample holds hundreds of thousands of distinct CDR3 sequences, 20% to 25% seen once. Sequenced here: PBMCs, sampled approximately 20 days after the first yellow fever vaccination. The receptors were sampled from a man between 18 and 29 years old who received the YFV17D yellow fever vaccine.

The V and J genes are TRBV5-4 and TRBJ2-4; TRBD1 aligns across 8 bases. With 1 base clipped from V and 2 bases from J, the junction kept 2 bases outside the gene matches. The CDR3 length is 15 residues. The germline V gene encodes CDR1 SGHNT and CDR2 YYREEE (reference sequence). DNA of the CDR3: TGTGCCAGCAGCTTGACAGGGGGAACCAAAAACATTCAGTACTTC. It translates to CASSLTGGTKNIQYF.

This clonotype was picked up many times. The chain uses TRBV12-3 or TRBV12-4 and TRBJ2-1; perhaps TRBD2 as D (5 bases). The CDR3 spans 13 residues. Trimming shortened V by 5 bases and J by 3 bases, and 8 bases separated the two germline ends. In nucleotides, the CDR3 is TGTGCCAGCAGTCCCGACTACTACAATGAGCAGTTCTTC. Translation gives CASSPDYYNEQFF.

This clonotype showed up many times. The rearrangement joins TRBV6-5 to TRBJ2-5; D possibly corresponds to TRBD1 (7 bases). The CDR3 has 16 residues. V gave up 2 bases and J gave up 4 bases, with 17 bases separating them. Germline CDR1 and CDR2: MNHEY and SVGAGI. This CDR3 is CASSYRWRGLGETQYF. In DNA, the CDR3 is TGTGCCAGCAGTTACCGGTGGAGGGGGCTTGGAGAGACCCAGTACTTC.

This chain uses TRBV6-5 with TRBJ1-3, with D maybe TRBD1 (5 bases). Trimming shortened V by 2 bases and J by 0 bases, and 11 bases separated the two germline ends. The CDR3 spans 16 residues. The germline V gene has CDR1 MNHEY and CDR2 SVGAGI. CDR3 sequence reads: CASSYGRAYSGNTIYF. CDR3 coding DNA: TGTGCCAGCAGTTACGGCAGGGCCTACTCTGGAAACACCATATATTTT.

V is TRBV7-9 and J is TRBJ2-5, with TRBD2 matching over 7 bases. The V gene's germline CDR1 is SEHNR and CDR2 FQNEAQ (reference sequence). With 2 bases clipped from V and 5 bases from J, the junction kept 11 bases outside the gene matches. This CDR3 comprises 16 residues. The CDR3 region has the DNA TGTGCCAGCAGCTTAATCGGCGGGGGAACTTGGGAGACCCAGTACTTC. As protein: CASSLIGGGTWETQYF.

The V gene is TRBV15, the J gene TRBJ2-5; D not certain. With 8 bases removed from V and 5 bases from J, the gap between germline ends came to 9 bases. The CDR3 extends over 11 amino acids. Germline CDR1 reads LNHNV; CDR2 reads YYDKDF (reference sequence). CDR3 loop: CATGSRETQYF. The DNA for the CDR3 is TGTGCCACCGGTTCCCGGGAGACCCAGTACTTC.

This chain connects TRBV19 to TRBJ2-7; the D is unclear. The CDR3 sequence is 13 residues long. Trimming stripped 6 bases from V and 2 bases from J, with 11 bases between. Per the germline V gene, CDR1 is LNHDA and CDR2 is SQIVND (reference sequence). The CDR3 DNA reads TGTGCCAGTAGGGGAAAGGCTACCTACGAGCAGTACTTC. This sequence encodes CASRGKATYEQYF. Using reference TRBV19 and TRBJ2-7 for the parts outside the CDR3, the full variable domain is DGGITQSPKYLFRKEGQNVTLSCEQNLNHDAMYWYRQDPGQGLRLIYYSQIVNDFQKGDIAEGYSVSREKKESFPLTVTSAQKNPTAFYLCASRGKATYEQYFGPGTRLTVT.

This clonotype was observed at least ten times. This rearrangement joins TRBV4-3 to TRBJ2-2; TRBD2 is a possible D gene (5 bases). With 2 bases removed from V and 1 base from J, the gap between germline ends came to 11 bases. Germline values: CDR1 LGHNA, CDR2 YSLEER. The CDR3 is made up of 16 amino acids. As DNA, the CDR3 is TGCGCCAGCAGCCAATGGGCCCGGGAGAACACCGGGGAGCTGTTTTTT. This codes for CASSQWARENTGELFF.

The V and J genes are TRBV28 and TRBJ2-1; D is perhaps TRBD1 (5 bases). V dropped 7 bases and J dropped 7 bases, with 17 bases sitting between them. Germline values: CDR1 MDHEN, CDR2 SYDVKM. The CDR3 is made up of 14 amino acids. CDR3 sequence: CASKHRQGVNEQFF. CDR3 coding DNA: TGTGCCAGCAAACACCGGCAGGGTGTAAATGAGCAGTTCTTC. Full variable domain (missing parts from reference TRBV28 and TRBJ2-1): DVKVTQSSRYLVKRTGEKVFLECVQDMDHENMFWYRQDPGLGLRLIYFSYDVKMKEKGDIPEGYSVSREKKERFSLILESASTNQTSMYLCASKHRQGVNEQFFGPGTRLTVL.

This clonotype was detected ten times or more. The V and J genes are TRBV5-1 and TRBJ2-2; D perhaps matches TRBD1 (6 bases). The germline V gene has CDR1 SGHRS and CDR2 YFSETQ. Trimming removed 1 base from V and 4 bases from J, with 14 bases in between. CDR3 length equals 16 residues. For the CDR3, the DNA is TGCGCCAGCAGCTTGCGTGCAGGGGTTACCACCGGGGAGCTGTTTTTT. Its protein is CASSLRAGVTTGELFF.

There are a few counts of this clonotype. The gene calls are TRBV7-9 and TRBJ2-2; 7 nucleotides match TRBD1. V was pared by 5 bases and J by 0 bases, with 9 bases of the junction left unmatched. CDR3 size: 17 residues. Germline V lookup: CDR1 SEHNR, CDR2 FQNEAQ (reference sequence). The CDR3 here is CASSRYSTGANTGELFF. DNA of the CDR3: TGTGCCAGCAGCCGTTATTCAACAGGGGCGAACACCGGGGAGCTGTTTTTT. The variable domain in full, with the rest retrieved from reference TRBV7-9 and TRBJ2-2, is DTGVSQNPRHKITKRGQNVTFRCDPISEHNRLYWYRQTLGQGPEFLTYFQNEAQLEKSRLLSDRFSAERPKGSFSTLEIQRTEQGDSAMYLCASSRYSTGANTGELFFGEGSRLTVL.

The V gene is TRBV12-3 or TRBV12-4, the J gene TRBJ2-3, with D perhaps TRBD2 (7 bases). The CDR3 loop spans 15 amino acids. The V end lost 6 bases, the J end lost 3 bases, and 16 bases lay between the germline ends. The CDR3 sequence is CASSRRGAGTDTQYF. The CDR3 DNA sequence: TGTGCCAGCAGCCGCCGGGGGGCGGGAACAGATACGCAGTATTTT.

Of note for this clonotype: A read error is possible here, since a much larger clone lies one base away. The chain carries TRBV6-5 and TRBJ1-1; D not certain. The V gene lost 2 bases and the J gene lost 9 bases, with 16 bases spanning the gap. CDR1 and CDR2 (germline): MNHEY, SVGAGI. The CDR3 is made up of 14 amino acids. DNA for the CDR3: TGTGCCAGCAGTTACGTACTTGGCCTGCTCAAAGCTTTCTTT. Protein product: CASSYVLGLLKAFF.

The chain joins TRBV19 to TRBJ2-2, with D possibly TRBD1 on 6 matching bases. There are 16 residues in the CDR3. Germline CDR1 is LNHDA and CDR2 is SQIVND (reference sequence). Trimming shortened V by 5 bases and J by 4 bases, and 17 bases separated the two germline ends. The CDR3 here is CASSSRDKVITGELFF. As DNA, the CDR3 is TGTGCCAGTAGTTCCCGGGACAAGGTTATCACCGGGGAGCTGTTTTTT.

The V gene is TRBV20-1, the J gene TRBJ2-3; D gene ambiguous. The CDR3 loop spans 12 amino acids. CDR1 and CDR2 from the germline V gene are DFQATT and SNEGSKA (reference sequence). Deletions cut 7 bases from V and 6 bases from J, with 14 bases between. CDR3 nucleotide sequence: TGCAGTGTTCTACAAGGGTTGGATACGCAGTATTTT. Protein product: CSVLQGLDTQYF.

This clonotype was observed a handful of times. The chain recombines TRBV5-6 with TRBJ2-1; the D gene could be TRBD1 or TRBD2 (6 bases each). Trimming took off 8 bases at V and 10 bases at J, with 19 bases between the two ends. CDR1 is SGHDT and CDR2 is YYEEEE in the germline V gene. The CDR3 sequence is 13 residues long. The CDR3 region has the DNA TGTGCCAGTCTAGACAGGAGGGGCAGGGAGCAGTTCTTC. Its translation is CASLDRRGREQFF.

This clonotype occurred a few times. V gene TRBV5-1 combines with J gene TRBJ1-1; D may be TRBD1 (5 bases). Germline assignment: CDR1 SGHRS and CDR2 YFSETQ. Trimming removed 2 bases at V and 0 bases at J, with 14 bases between. This CDR3 has 16 residues. In DNA, the CDR3 is TGCGCCAGCAGCTTTGGGCAGGGTGCAATGAACACTGAAGCTTTCTTT. Translating gives CASSFGQGAMNTEAFF.

This clonotype was seen a few times. The V gene is TRBV6-2 or TRBV6-3, the J gene TRBJ2-7, with D unclear. Germline CDR1 reads MNHEY; CDR2 reads SVGEGT. V was pared by 7 bases and J by 0 bases, with 10 bases between. The CDR3 is 13 residues long. CDR3 nucleotide sequence: TGTGCCAGCACCTACGCGGTCTCCTACGAGCAGTACTTC. Protein: CASTYAVSYEQYF.

This chain links TRBV5-6 with TRBJ1-5, with TRBD1 as a possible D gene (5 bases). V lost 3 bases to trimming and J lost 6 bases, with 16 bases between them. The germline CDR1 and CDR2 sequences are SGHDT and YYEEEE. The CDR3 contains 15 residues. This CDR3 is CASSYRGLRSQPQHF. The CDR3 nucleotides are TGTGCCAGCAGCTACCGGGGCCTAAGGAGTCAGCCCCAGCATTTT.

In its sample, this clonotype was seen a few times. The gene calls are TRBV27 and TRBJ1-5; D is unresolved. This CDR3 comprises 15 residues. V was pared by 1 base and J by 0 bases, with 7 bases between. CDR1 and CDR2 (germline): MNHEY, SMNVEV (reference sequence). DNA for the CDR3: TGTGCCAGCAGTTTATACGCAGGTAGCAATCAGCCCCAGCATTTT. Translating it yields CASSLYAGSNQPQHF.

This clonotype turned up a few times. The chain couples TRBV7-2 to TRBJ1-5; D gene ambiguous. The CDR3 is made up of 16 amino acids. Germline V gives CDR1 SGHTA, CDR2 FQGNSA. V dropped 5 bases and J dropped 0 bases, with 14 bases sitting between them. The CDR3 DNA reads as TGTGCCAGCAGCCCCGACGCTGGGAATAGCAATCAGCCCCAGCATTTT. The encoded protein is CASSPDAGNSNQPQHF. The whole variable domain, remainder taken from reference TRBV7-2 and TRBJ1-5, is GAGVSQSPSNKVTEKGKDVELRCDPISGHTALYWYRQSLGQGLEFLIYFQGNSAPDKSGLPSDRFSAERTGGSVSTLTIQRTQQEDSAVYLCASSPDAGNSNQPQHFGDGTRLSIL.

This clonotype came up a few times. The V gene is TRBV10-3, the J gene TRBJ2-2; 9 bases fit TRBD2. Germline CDR1 is ENHRY and CDR2 is SYGVKD. The CDR3 is 15 amino acids. The ends lost 2 bases at V and 6 bases at J; junction bases unmatched: 4. The DNA for the CDR3 is TGTGCCATCAGTGAGGCGGGGGGGCCAGCCGGGGAGCTGTTTTTT. This encodes CAISEAGGPAGELFF.

The V call is TRBV12-3 or TRBV12-4, the J call TRBJ2-1, with D maybe TRBD2 (6 bases). Trimming took 7 bases from V and 0 from J, leaving 10 bases between them. The CDR3 sequence is 14 residues long. The CDR3 sequence is CASTKTSSYNEQFF. CDR3 DNA sequence: TGTGCCAGCACCAAGACTAGCTCCTACAATGAGCAGTTCTTC.